One sample yielded the 25 T cell receptor beta chains listed below, sequenced in a study of blood T cell repertoires in COVID-19. Data came from immunoSEQ multiplex PCR; TCRdb stores just in-frame clones and leaves some out. The sample lists about 180,000 clones, 80% occurring once. The sample comprised PBMCs or T cells enriched from blood (not recorded which). The receptors derive from a man aged 55 to 70 who had been exposed to COVID-19.

V and J are TRBV21-1 and TRBJ2-5; the DNA was not used to check the table's D call, TRBD1. TRBV21-1 is designated a pseudogene. CDR3 size: 16 residues. The CDR3 DNA is TGTGCCAGCAGCAATCGGACAGGGGGCCACCAAGAGACCCAGTACTTC. Protein sequence: CASSNRTGGHQETQYF.

The chain has TRBV5-1 and TRBJ1-2, with TRBD1 as a possible D gene (5 bases). The CDR3 extends over 13 amino acids. Germline values: CDR1 SGHRS, CDR2 YFSETQ. V was shortened by 2 bases and J by 8 bases, with 13 bases between the two germline ends. The CDR3 DNA reads as TGCGCCAGCAGCTTTACGGGGGGTCAAGGCTACACCTTC. It translates to CASSFTGGQGYTF.

The V call is TRBV5-3, the J call TRBJ1-5; D gene uncertain. TRBV5-3 qualifies as an ORF whose function is uncertain. The CDR3 runs 19 residues. The V end lost 4 bases, the J end lost 1 base, and 24 bases lay between the germline ends. In DNA, the CDR3 is TGTGCCAGAAGCCCAATGGAGATGCCCGGGATGGAGAGCAATCAGCCCCAGCATTTT. Protein sequence: CARSPMEMPGMESNQPQHF.

The chain couples TRBV5-5 to TRBJ2-3; D is possibly TRBD2 (6 bases). The CDR3 runs 18 residues. The ends were cut back, 0 bases at V and 4 bases at J, with 21 bases in the middle. CDR1 is SGHKS and CDR2 is YYEKEE in the germline V gene (reference sequence). The CDR3 DNA reads TGTGCCAGCAGCTTGGATCGCGGCAGGGCATCGGGGGCAGATACGCAGTATTTT. Protein product: CASSLDRGRASGADTQYF.

This chain connects TRBV19 to TRBJ2-1; 9 nucleotides line up with TRBD1. Germline V CDR1 and CDR2: LNHDA, SQIVND (reference sequence). The CDR3 extends over 15 amino acids. V lost 10 bases, J lost 4 bases, and 11 bases stayed unmatched. The CDR3 DNA sequence: TGTGCCACCCAAATGGACAGGGGTAGTTACAATGAGCAGTTCTTC. Translated, it gives CATQMDRGSYNEQFF.

The chain carries TRBV6-6 and TRBJ1-5, with a tentative D call TRBD1 (6 bases). Germline values: CDR1 MNHNY, CDR2 SVGAGI (reference sequence). With 7 bases removed from V and 6 bases from J, the gap between germline ends came to 16 bases. This CDR3 is built from 14 residues. The CDR3 is CASTRTGFGQPQHF. The CDR3 region has the DNA TGTGCCAGCACTCGTACAGGGTTTGGTCAGCCCCAGCATTTT.

This chain joins TRBV9 and TRBJ2-2, with 13 positions matching TRBD2. The trim removed 0 bases at V and 0 bases at J, leaving 8 bases unmatched. Germline-derived CDR1 and CDR2 are SGDLS and YYNGEE. The CDR3 runs to 20 residues. The CDR3 reads CASSVGGLAGNFANTGELFF. For the CDR3, the DNA is TGTGCCAGCAGCGTAGGGGGACTAGCGGGGAACTTCGCGAACACCGGGGAGCTGTTTTTT.

The rearrangement links TRBV6-4 to TRBJ2-3, with TRBD2 matching over 16 bases. Unmatched junction bases numbered 9, after V lost 4 bases and J lost 2 bases. Germline V gene lookup returns CDR1 MRHNA and CDR2 SNTAGT. The length of the CDR3 is 19 residues. CDR3 coding DNA: TGTGCCAGCAGTGCGACGGGGACTAGCGGGAGGGCCGCCACAGATACGCAGTATTTT. Its protein product is CASSATGTSGRAATDTQYF.

As DNA, the CDR3 is TGTGCCACCAGTGATTTAAGAGTCGCGATACCCACAGATACGCAGTATTTT. Translation: CATSDLRVAIPTDTQYF. The rearrangement links TRBV24-1 to TRBJ2-3, with unresolved D. This CDR3 spans 17 amino acids. The V and J ends lost 1 base and 2 bases respectively, with 15 bases between them. Germline V CDR1 and CDR2: KGHDR, SFDVKD.

The V call is TRBV9, the J call TRBJ2-3; 7 nucleotides align to TRBD2. The germline CDR1 and CDR2 sequences are SGDLS and YYNGEE. The CDR3 extends over 17 amino acids. The V segment lost 2 bases and the J segment 8 bases; nucleotides outside the gene matches: 17. The CDR3 sequence is CASSVSPGGPRAGTQYF. The DNA of the CDR3 is TGTGCCAGCAGCGTCTCCCCGGGGGGACCTCGGGCCGGTACGCAGTATTTT.

The chain has TRBV6-5 and TRBJ1-6, with 11 bases fitting TRBD1. Germline CDR1 MNHEY, CDR2 SVGAGI. Germline trimming cut 7 bases from V and 7 bases from J; bases unmatched to any gene: 6. This CDR3 contains 15 residues. The CDR3 spells CASTTDRGHNSPLHF. The DNA of the CDR3 is TGTGCCAGCACCACGGACAGGGGGCACAATTCACCCCTCCACTTT.

The chain has TRBV29-1 and TRBJ2-7; 8 positions agree with TRBD1. Germline lookup yields CDR1 SQVTM and CDR2 ANQGSEA. Trimming removed 5 bases from V and 2 bases from J; junction bases left unmatched: 2. The CDR3 covers 12 residues. The CDR3 here is CSVYRGAYEQYF. CDR3 bases: TGCAGCGTTTACAGGGGGGCCTACGAGCAGTACTTC.

V gene TRBV28 combines with J gene TRBJ1-6, with D possibly being TRBD1 (5 bases). Germline assignment: CDR1 MDHEN and CDR2 SYDVKM. V gave up 2 bases and J gave up 7 bases, with 15 bases separating them. The CDR3 has 16 amino acids. In DNA, the CDR3 is TGTGCCAGCAGTTTAAACCAGGGCCGGGGGAATTCACCCCTCCACTTT. Protein sequence: CASSLNQGRGNSPLHF.

This clone was detected only once. The chain links TRBV11-2 to TRBJ2-7; possible D gene TRBD2, 6 bases. Germline CDR1 and CDR2: SGHAT and FQNNGV. The germline V and J ends were trimmed by 2 bases and 6 bases, with 17 bases remaining between them. This CDR3 is 15 amino acids long. The CDR3 protein is CASSLSVAGRGEQYF. CDR3 nucleotide sequence: TGTGCCAGCAGCTTATCTGTGGCGGGAAGAGGCGAGCAGTACTTC.

The chain uses TRBV19 and TRBJ2-7, with D perhaps matching TRBD1 (5 bases). V lost 3 bases and J lost 3, with 9 bases in between. CDR1 is LNHDA, CDR2 SQIVND, per germline (reference sequence). CDR3 length equals 13 residues. The CDR3 DNA reads as TGTGCCAGTAGTATGGGGCAGGGCTACGAGCAGTACTTC. It is translated as CASSMGQGYEQYF.

The chain combines TRBV7-8 with TRBJ2-7; possibly TRBD1 for D (6 bases). Looked up from germline, CDR1 is SGHVS and CDR2 is FQNEAQ. The CDR3 totals 14 residues. Between the trimmed V and J ends, which lost 5 bases and 2 bases, there was a span of 13 bases. The CDR3 bases are TGTGCCAGCAGCCGAGGCGGACAGACCTACGAGCAGTACTTC. It specifies CASSRGGQTYEQYF.

In its sample, this clone was seen a few times. The chain couples TRBV3-1 (or the pseudogene TRBV3-2) to TRBJ1-2; no definite D call. This CDR3 contains 13 residues. The germline V gene has CDR1 LGHDT and CDR2 YNNKEL (reference sequence). V was shortened by 0 bases and J by 6 bases, with 8 bases between the two germline ends. CDR3 residues: CASSQDLSHGYTF. CDR3 nucleotides: TGTGCCAGCAGCCAAGATCTATCCCATGGCTACACCTTC.

This rearrangement joins TRBV7-8 to TRBJ2-7, with TRBD2 matching over 10 bases. J was trimmed by 4 bases and V by 4 bases; bases with no gene match: 10. Germline V gives CDR1 SGHVS, CDR2 FQNEAQ. The CDR3 has 16 amino acids. CDR3: CASSSLLAGGGYEQYF. The CDR3 DNA reads TGTGCCAGCAGCTCTCTCTTAGCGGGAGGTGGGTACGAGCAGTACTTC.

V and J are TRBV16 and TRBJ1-1, with TRBD1 matching 7 bases. The V gene's germline CDR1 is KGHSY and CDR2 FQNENV. V lost 2 bases to trimming and J lost 8 bases; unmatched junction nucleotides: 8. There are 14 residues in the CDR3. CDR3 nucleotide sequence: TGTGCCAGCAGCCAAATCGTATCAGGGGGGGAAGCTTTCTTT. Protein sequence: CASSQIVSGGEAFF. Using reference TRBV16 and TRBJ1-1 for the parts outside the CDR3, the full variable domain is GEEVAQTPKHLVRGEGQKAKLYCAPIKGHSYVFWYQQVLKNEFKFLISFQNENVFDETGMPKERFSAKCLPNSPCSLEIQATKLEDSAVYFCASSQIVSGGEAFFGQGTRLTVV.

The rearrangement joins TRBV29-1 to TRBJ1-6; TRBD1 might be the D (5 bases). The CDR3 spans 14 residues. V was cut by 4 bases and J by 10 bases, with 17 bases left in between. CDR1 and CDR2 (germline): SQVTM, ANQGSEA. Written as DNA, the CDR3 is TGCAGCGTTGGCTTGGGGGGAAAAGGATCACCCCTCCACTTT. Amino acids: CSVGLGGKGSPLHF.

This chain connects TRBV11-3 to TRBJ1-3; D unclear. The CDR3 contains 15 residues. Germline CDR1 SGHNT, CDR2 YENEEA. V lost 3 bases and J 2 bases, leaving 11 bases between the germline ends. The CDR3 DNA reads as TGTGCCAGCAGCTTGGAGGGCAAAACTGGAAACACCATATATTTT. Translated: CASSLEGKTGNTIYF.

The chain carries TRBV6-2 or TRBV6-3 and TRBJ1-5, with D uncertain. V lost 5 bases to trimming and J lost 4 bases, with 21 bases between them. The CDR3 spans 17 residues. Germline loops: CDR1 MNHEY, CDR2 SVGEGT. The DNA for the CDR3 is TGTGCCAGCAGTCCCAGGATACCCTCTGAGCGGAATCAGCCCCAGCATTTT. This sequence encodes CASSPRIPSERNQPQHF.

CDR3 in amino acids: CASSRGIVQYF. The CDR3 DNA sequence: TGTGCCAGCAGTAGGGGGATTGTGCAGTACTTC. J is TRBJ2-7 and V is TRBV27, with D possibly being TRBD1 (6 bases). CDR1 and CDR2 (germline): MNHEY, SMNVEV (reference sequence). The germline V and J ends were trimmed by 5 bases and 9 bases, with 11 bases remaining between them. CDR3 length: 11 residues.

V gene TRBV5-8 combines with J gene TRBJ2-7, with 12 bases identical to TRBD1. The trim removed 0 bases at V and 6 bases at J, leaving 4 bases unmatched. Germline V gene sequence: CDR1 SGHTS, CDR2 YDEGEE. The CDR3 has 15 amino acids. In DNA, the CDR3 is TGTGCCAGCAGCTTGGGGGGACAGGGGGCGTCCGAGCAGTACTTC. Amino acids: CASSLGGQGASEQYF.

The V and J genes are TRBV7-3 and TRBJ2-1; the D gene is possibly TRBD2 (5 bases). Deletions cut 2 bases from V and 12 bases from J, with 14 bases between. The CDR3 has 13 amino acids. From germline, CDR1 is SGHTA and CDR2 FQGTGA. CDR3 loop: CASSLDGRAGQFF. DNA for the CDR3: TGTGCCAGCAGCTTAGACGGGCGGGCTGGGCAGTTCTTC. The full variable domain, rest sourced from reference TRBV7-3 and TRBJ2-1, is GAGVSQTPSNKVTEKGKYVELRCDPISGHTALYWYRQSLGQGPEFLIYFQGTGAADDSGLPNDRFFAVRPEGSVSTLKIQRTERGDSAVYLCASSLDGRAGQFFGPGTRLTVL.